The clone carrying this TCR beta chain has more than one count but fewer than ten. The antigen remains unidentified. The record originates from a study of human T cells and chemical hapten exposure. The overall study: In the sensitization step, 2% DPC was placed on 2 cm by 2 cm of upper inner arm skin. Overall study results and limits: Significantly more large CDR3 similarity clusters arose among expanded TCRs than among controls. The number of TCRs over 1 in 1000 frequency stayed unchanged after DPC.

Stated time point: pre-sensitization, week 0. Treatment meaning: therapeutic diphenylcyclopropenone sensitization with weekly scalp DPC. One entry per CDR3 protein, called by TCRdb with MiXCR from the RACE reads. The data show under 400,000 distinct CDR3 sequences, 5.1% seen once. The V end lost 0 bases, the J end lost 10 bases, and 11 bases lay between the germline ends. The CDR3 contains 13 residues. Per germline, CDR1 SGDLS and CDR2 YYNGEE. The input for sequencing was whole blood, taken in connection with sensitization to the hapten diphenylcyclopropenone (DPC). The origin of this receptor is a woman in her forties or fifties with alopecia areata. Some clones in this sample may be carry-over from other donors' samples. This chain uses TRBV9 with TRBJ2-1; no definite D call. The CDR3, as DNA: TGTGCCAGCAGCGTAGGAGATAGTGACGAGCAGTTCTTC. This codes for CASSVGDSDEQFF.